Listed below are T cell receptor beta chains from one sample, sequenced in a study of Graves' ophthalmopathy and Graves' hyperthyroidism. MiXCR, run by TCRdb on the multiplex PCR reads, gives a single entry per CDR3 protein. The table shows 40,000 to 45,000 distinct CDR3 sequences, with 52% occurring only once. The sample comprised peripheral blood. These receptors were taken from an adult man with Graves' ophthalmopathy. CDR3s include the opening cysteine and the closing phenylalanine or tryptophan.

v_call	j_call	cdr3_aa
TRBV24-1	TRBJ1-2	CAIETGTGVGYTF
TRBV7-9	TRBJ1-2	CASSLKAGSGYTF
TRBV7-2	TRBJ1-1	CASSPFGRNTEAFF
TRBV11-1	TRBJ1-2	CASSLNRGRVVETGATYGYTF
TRBV6-1	TRBJ1-6	CASSEDRFDRSPLHF
TRBV12-3/TRBV12-4	TRBJ2-2	CAITRGGPQFNTGELFF
TRBV11-2	TRBJ1-2	CASRSSGGGGYTF
TRBV28	TRBJ2-3	CASSLGGYQGDTQYF
TRBV5-1	TRBJ2-7	CASSLGTSGTYEQYF
TRBV6-5	TRBJ1-2	CATHGGGAARGYTF
TRBV20-1	TRBJ2-6	CSARELSGANVLTF
TRBV6-1	TRBJ2-7	CASSEATGGSYEQYF
TRBV27	TRBJ1-2	CASRDPGGPGYTF
TRBV24-1	TRBJ1-4	CATSDFPNGEKLFF
TRBV6-1	TRBJ1-2	CASVRGFGYTF
TRBV20-1	TRBJ2-7	CSAPPRTEQYF
TRBV5-5	TRBJ2-7	CASSQGQSYEQYF
TRBV19	TRBJ2-1	CASSPERFGSGQFF
TRBV5-8	TRBJ2-3	CASSSPPAPDRLPDSTDTQYF
TRBV2	TRBJ1-6	CASSTTWESPLHF
TRBV7-2	TRBJ2-1	CASSLKGSYNEQFF
TRBV12-3/TRBV12-4	TRBJ2-3	CASSYGGVAGVGTQYF
TRBV4-1	TRBJ2-5	CASSQDQGVAGGHQETQYF
TRBV5-6	TRBJ1-5	CASSFYDRGNQPQHF
TRBV6-5	TRBJ2-7	CASSWGPGSVEQYF
TRBV12-3/TRBV12-4	TRBJ2-5	CASSFGGETQYF
TRBV25-1	TRBJ1-2	CASSEGKGGGYGYTF
TRBV7-3	TRBJ2-5	CASSPLGQGRETQYF
TRBV7-6	TRBJ2-7	CASSLMPGLAGAYEQYF
TRBV20-1	TRBJ2-7	CSARVEKGVTQPREQYF
TRBV20-1	TRBJ1-2	CSARPFSRGDGYTF
TRBV7-2	TRBJ2-1	CASSLNAGSYNEQFF
TRBV5-1	TRBJ2-1	CASSPQRSSYNEQFF
TRBV2	TRBJ1-5	CASRRGRRNQPQHF
TRBV9	TRBJ2-2	CASSPSGAGELFF
TRBV6-1	TRBJ2-5	CASSESGAGWETQYF
TRBV30	TRBJ1-4	CAWSKAINEKLFF
TRBV7-2	TRBJ1-5	CASSLDRGGPPSQPQHF
TRBV10-3	TRBJ2-3	CAITSSYGFTDTQYF
TRBV12-3/TRBV12-4	TRBJ2-2	CASSPSRTTGELFF
TRBV28	TRBJ2-7	CASSLRGLPYEQYF
TRBV20-1	TRBJ2-1	CSARGQIDTQFF
TRBV6-1	TRBJ1-2	CASGTGFAYGYTF